These T cell receptor beta chains were read from a single sample in a study of shared clonotypes between healthy human individuals. TCRdb's table, derived via immunoSEQ multiplex PCR, lists solely in-frame clones and lacks some. The sample consists of about 680,000 clones, 92% of them appearing once. Input material: naive CD8+ T cells sorted from blood. The receptors were gathered from a young man in good health. CDR3s leave out the opening cysteine and the closing phenylalanine or tryptophan. Each record gives: J gene, CDR3 length, V gene, CDR3 protein.

j_gene: TRBJ2-7
len: 15
v_gene: TRBV4-1
CDR3aa: ASSQIPPTGGRLEQY

j_gene: TRBJ2-7
len: 12
v_gene: TRBV7-9
CDR3aa: ASSLDSSKYEQY

j_gene: TRBJ2-3
len: 13
v_gene: TRBV5-6
CDR3aa: ASRVGAARKDTQY

j_gene: TRBJ2-5
len: 15
v_gene: TRBV13
CDR3aa: ASSSAGDQTTGGTQY

j_gene: TRBJ2-2
len: 14
v_gene: TRBV19
CDR3aa: ASRKTSGISPGELF

j_gene: TRBJ1-1
len: 12
v_gene: TRBV2
CDR3aa: ASSFVGAGTEAF

j_gene: TRBJ2-3
len: 13
v_gene: TRBV6-4
CDR3aa: ASSRLADSTDTQY

j_gene: TRBJ2-2
len: 12
v_gene: TRBV25-1
CDR3aa: ASSDEGYTGELF

j_gene: TRBJ2-7
len: 14
v_gene: TRBV19
CDR3aa: ASSATGTGRPAEQY

j_gene: TRBJ2-7
len: 9
v_gene: TRBV20-1
CDR3aa: SVITSAEQY

j_gene: TRBJ1-1
len: 14
v_gene: TRBV9
CDR3aa: ASSVGQGAMNTEAF

j_gene: TRBJ2-7
len: 12
v_gene: TRBV19
CDR3aa: ASSPLAGAYEQY

j_gene: TRBJ2-3
len: 14
v_gene: TRBV25-1
CDR3aa: ASSELPGRGTDTQY

j_gene: TRBJ2-7
len: 13
v_gene: TRBV7-6
CDR3aa: ASSTLAGGRNEQY

j_gene: TRBJ2-7
len: 12
v_gene: TRBV7-6
CDR3aa: ASSRTPSKDEQY

j_gene: TRBJ2-3
len: 15
v_gene: TRBV12-5
CDR3aa: ASREQGLAGGMDTQY

j_gene: TRBJ2-3
len: 9
v_gene: TRBV7-9
CDR3aa: ASSLEGAQY

j_gene: TRBJ1-2
len: 14
v_gene: TRBV11-2
CDR3aa: ASSFSRELPDYGYT

j_gene: TRBJ1-5
len: 9
v_gene: TRBV6-5
CDR3aa: ASSDNQPQH

j_gene: TRBJ1-1
len: 12
v_gene: TRBV25-1
CDR3aa: ASSEGTGGTEAF

j_gene: TRBJ2-3
len: 13
v_gene: TRBV4-3
CDR3aa: ASSQDRQGVDTQY

j_gene: TRBJ2-3
len: 12
v_gene: TRBV5-6
CDR3aa: ASSLVAGTDTQY

j_gene: TRBJ2-1
len: 13
v_gene: TRBV11-3
CDR3aa: ASSSYTGTDNEQF

j_gene: TRBJ2-1
len: 12
v_gene: TRBV11-2
CDR3aa: ASSLLSSYNEQF

j_gene: TRBJ2-7
len: 13
v_gene: TRBV21-1
CDR3aa: ASSIRTSGTYEQY

j_gene: TRBJ2-1
len: 14
v_gene: TRBV27
CDR3aa: ASSLSAGTRVYEQF

j_gene: TRBJ2-7
len: 14
v_gene: TRBV2
CDR3aa: ASSLPPGRDSYEQY

j_gene: TRBJ1-5
len: 13
v_gene: TRBV11-2
CDR3aa: ASSRQGLGNQPQH

j_gene: TRBJ2-2
len: 11
v_gene: TRBV7-6
CDR3aa: ASSLGGVGELF

j_gene: TRBJ2-7
len: 12
v_gene: TRBV6-6
CDR3aa: ASSFPGHDYEQY

j_gene: TRBJ2-7
len: 11
v_gene: TRBV27
CDR3aa: ASSRDRTYEQY

j_gene: TRBJ1-5
len: 12
v_gene: TRBV6-5
CDR3aa: ASSYGQHNQPQH

j_gene: TRBJ2-6
len: 13
v_gene: TRBV5-1
CDR3aa: ASSLRMPGANVLT

j_gene: TRBJ2-7
len: 12
v_gene: TRBV29-1
CDR3aa: SVDGADDSYEQY

j_gene: TRBJ2-1
len: 14
v_gene: TRBV2
CDR3aa: ASSELSGYSYNEQF

j_gene: TRBJ2-7
len: 13
v_gene: TRBV27
CDR3aa: ASSPRLDGTREQY

j_gene: TRBJ2-1
len: 17
v_gene: TRBV27
CDR3aa: ASSLSARLREGPLNEQF

j_gene: TRBJ2-3
len: 14
v_gene: TRBV4-1
CDR3aa: ASSLTSGASTDTQY

j_gene: TRBJ2-3
len: 14
v_gene: TRBV18
CDR3aa: ASSSPGLATTDTQY

j_gene: TRBJ2-7
len: 12
v_gene: TRBV14
CDR3aa: ASRETGASYEQY

j_gene: TRBJ2-7
len: 12
v_gene: TRBV5-1
CDR3aa: ASSLGQGEYEQY

j_gene: TRBJ1-5
len: 13
v_gene: TRBV5-1
CDR3aa: ASSLGQTSNQPQH

j_gene: TRBJ2-7
len: 11
v_gene: TRBV27
CDR3aa: ASSTPRGDEQY

j_gene: TRBJ2-3
len: 13
v_gene: TRBV5-1
CDR3aa: ASSRTTGRGDTQY

j_gene: TRBJ2-7
len: 13
v_gene: TRBV27
CDR3aa: ASSFPPGLGYEQY

j_gene: TRBJ2-2
len: 14
v_gene: TRBV11-2
CDR3aa: ASSLEYTLAAGELF

j_gene: TRBJ2-3
len: 12
v_gene: TRBV6-5
CDR3aa: ASTSRGGTDTQY

j_gene: TRBJ1-2
len: 12
v_gene: TRBV27
CDR3aa: ASSLSRGGDGYT

j_gene: TRBJ2-3
len: 18
v_gene: TRBV19
CDR3aa: ASSPPGVARRETGTDTQY

j_gene: TRBJ2-1
len: 14
v_gene: TRBV27
CDR3aa: ASSRKTGDLYNEQF

j_gene: TRBJ2-2
len: 13
v_gene: TRBV9
CDR3aa: ASSVEDGWAGELF

j_gene: TRBJ2-1
len: 11
v_gene: TRBV7-3
CDR3aa: ASSLAGVGEQF

j_gene: TRBJ1-1
len: 13
v_gene: TRBV7-9
CDR3aa: ASSDRDKGNTEAF

j_gene: TRBJ2-7
len: 13
v_gene: TRBV5-5
CDR3aa: ASSRQGLSSYEQY

j_gene: TRBJ2-5
len: 11
v_gene: TRBV7-9
CDR3aa: ASSLEMGETQY